These 25 T cell receptor beta chains were sequenced from one sample in a study of blood T cells in healthy people across ages. For the second PCR, which ran for roughly 6 to 12 cycles, a sample-barcoded 5' primer and a J-beta primer mix were used. Each CDR3 protein gets one entry after TCRdb re-called the 5' RACE reads with MiXCR. The sample lists 750,000 or so distinct CDR3 sequences, more than 20% occurring once. These records were also assigned to another study, of T cells of mothers and their children.

The source material was blood. These TCRs come from a boy between 10 and 17 years old in good health.

This clonotype was observed a handful of times. This rearrangement joins TRBV9 to TRBJ1-4; D not resolved. Trimming took off 1 base at V and 8 bases at J, with 15 bases between the two ends. The germline gives CDR1 SGDLS, CDR2 YYNGEE. The CDR3 runs 15 residues. CDR3: CASSVSPTREEKLFF. Here the CDR3 DNA reads TGTGCCAGCAGCGTATCGCCGACACGAGAAGAAAAACTGTTTTTT.

This clonotype was seen many times. This chain joins TRBV28 and TRBJ1-6; D unclear. The V gene's germline CDR1 is MDHEN and CDR2 SYDVKM. The CDR3 loop spans 14 amino acids. Trimming cost V 5 bases and J 10 bases, with 15 bases left between them. Written as DNA, the CDR3 is TGTGCCAGCAGTCCACCGGGTGGGAACTCACCCCTCCACTTT. Protein product: CASSPPGGNSPLHF. Full variable domain (rest looked up from reference TRBV28 and TRBJ1-6): DVKVTQSSRYLVKRTGEKVFLECVQDMDHENMFWYRQDPGLGLRLIYFSYDVKMKEKGDIPEGYSVSREKKERFSLILESASTNQTSMYLCASSPPGGNSPLHFGNGTRLTVT.

J is TRBJ1-1 and V is TRBV25-1; the D is unclear. Trimming removed 8 bases from V and 5 bases from J, with 15 bases in between. This CDR3 region has 13 residues. Germline V gives CDR1 MGHDK, CDR2 SYGVNS. The CDR3 DNA reads as TGTGCCAGCCCCCCCGGCGGGAGGACTGAAGCTTTCTTT. Protein product: CASPPGGRTEAFF.

The chain couples TRBV5-1 to TRBJ1-2; D gene uncertain. V shed 0 bases and J shed 2 bases, with 5 bases lying between them. The CDR3 is 13 amino acids. Per germline, CDR1 SGHRS and CDR2 YFSETQ. CDR3 loop: CASSLVQNYGYTF. The CDR3 coding sequence is TGCGCCAGCAGCTTGGTCCAGAACTATGGCTACACCTTC.

The chain combines TRBV14 with TRBJ1-4, with 10 nucleotides matching TRBD1. There are 15 residues in the CDR3. V dropped 1 base and J dropped 8; count of bases not matched to a gene: 4. Germline CDR1 reads SGHDN; CDR2 reads FVKESK. The CDR3 sequence: CASSQGGDRGEKLFF. CDR3 DNA: TGTGCCAGCAGCCAAGGTGGGGACAGGGGAGAAAAACTGTTTTTT.

This clonotype occurred a few times. Compared with germline, one end of the junction differs, possibly owing to a read error. The chain is built from TRBV5-1 and TRBJ2-5, with D unclear. Germline V lookup: CDR1 SGHRS, CDR2 YFSETQ. The CDR3 loop spans 13 amino acids. CDR3 coding DNA: TGCGCCGGCAGCAACCGAAACCAAGAGACCCAGTACTTC. This encodes CAGSNRNQETQYF.

The rearrangement links TRBV7-9 to TRBJ1-4; D remains ambiguous. In germline, CDR1 is SEHNR, CDR2 FQNEAQ (reference sequence). The length of the CDR3 is 14 residues. Deletions cut 2 bases from V and 8 bases from J, with 12 bases between. The CDR3 loop is CASSLFQKEEKLFF. The DNA of the CDR3 is TGTGCCAGCAGCTTATTTCAGAAGGAGGAAAAACTGTTTTTT.

This chain connects TRBV19 to TRBJ2-1, with 7 bases that match TRBD2. The CDR3 has 16 residues. CDR1 is LNHDA, CDR2 SQIVND, per germline (reference sequence). V lost 1 base and J lost 6; bases outside the gene matches: 9. The CDR3 sequence: CASSIVLADPFNEQFF. Here the CDR3 DNA reads TGTGCCAGTAGTATAGTGCTAGCGGATCCTTTCAATGAGCAGTTCTTC.

This clonotype came up a few times. This chain uses TRBV28 with TRBJ1-1, with D unresolved. The CDR3 loop spans 16 amino acids. Per the germline V gene, CDR1 is MDHEN and CDR2 is SYDVKM. The V end was cut by 5 bases, the J end by 1 base, with 17 bases between. The CDR3 DNA reads TGTGCCAGCAGTGACCCGAAGAAGGCAGCGAACACTGAAGCTTTCTTT. Translating gives CASSDPKKAANTEAFF.

The chain has TRBV6-2 or TRBV6-3 and TRBJ2-7; D might be TRBD1 (6 bases). The DNA matches TRBJ2-1 better at its end, which makes the J call doubtful. Germline V gives CDR1 MNHEY, CDR2 SVGEGT. This CDR3 region has 12 residues. The CDR3 DNA reads TGTGCCAGCAGTGTACAGGGCAATGAGCAGTTCTTC. It yields the protein CASSVQGNEQFF.

This clonotype was counted only a few times. J is TRBJ2-7 and V is TRBV4-1; 12 nucleotides agree with TRBD1. V shed 0 bases, J shed 7 bases, and the junction held 4 bases outside the gene matches. Germline V CDR1 and CDR2: MGHRA, YSYEKL. This CDR3 contains 15 residues. The CDR3 region is CASSQEGQGAGEQYF. CDR3 nucleotides: TGCGCCAGCAGCCAAGAGGGACAGGGGGCGGGGGAGCAGTACTTC.

Comments on this clonotype: The junction does not match germline at one end; this may be a read error. The chain carries TRBV6-1 and TRBJ2-7; TRBD1 might be the D (5 bases). This CDR3 is built from 18 residues. CDR1 and CDR2 (germline): MNHNS, SASEGT. The chain's CDR3 is CASSTAVWGRPFSYERYF. In DNA, the CDR3 is TGTGCCAGCAGTACGGCAGTATGGGGCAGGCCTTTCTCCTACGAGCGGTACTTC.

This clonotype occurred many times. The CDR3 DNA is TGTGCCAGCAGTTTGACTAGCGGGCAAGAGACCCAGTACTTC. The encoded protein is CASSLTSGQETQYF. The chain has TRBV7-9 and TRBJ2-5, with 10 bases fitting TRBD2. CDR3 length equals 14 residues. CDR1 is SEHNR, CDR2 FQNEAQ, per germline (reference sequence). V shed 6 bases and J 2 bases; nucleotides not matched to a gene: 3.

This clonotype has just a few counts. This chain links TRBV19 with TRBJ1-2; D not certain. The CDR3 is 15 amino acids. Trimming took off 1 base at V and 3 bases at J, with 12 bases between the two ends. CDR1 is LNHDA and CDR2 is SQIVND in the germline V gene (reference sequence). The CDR3 loop is CASSIGEATDYGYTF. CDR3 nucleotides: TGTGCCAGTAGTATAGGGGAGGCCACAGACTATGGCTACACCTTC.

In its sample, this clonotype was seen once. The chain recombines TRBV20-1 with TRBJ1-2; tentatively, D is TRBD1 (5 bases). V was shortened by 5 bases and J by 7 bases, with 11 bases between the two germline ends. The length of the CDR3 is 11 residues. Germline lookup yields CDR1 DFQATT and CDR2 SNEGSKA (reference sequence). CDR3 DNA sequence: TGCAGTGCTCGGGAGGGGTCTGGCTACACCTTC. Protein product: CSAREGSGYTF.

This clonotype has just a few counts. V and J are TRBV5-1 and TRBJ2-1, with 8 bases that match TRBD2. Germline trimming cut 2 bases from V and 5 bases from J; bases unmatched to any gene: 3. The CDR3 is 14 amino acids. Per germline, CDR1 SGHRS and CDR2 YFSETQ. CDR3 DNA: TGCGCCAGCAGCTTCAGGCGGGGGGACAATGAGCAGTTCTTC. Encoded protein: CASSFRRGDNEQFF. Together with reference TRBV5-1 and TRBJ2-1, the CDR3 gives the full variable domain: KAGVTQTPRYLIKTRGQQVTLSCSPISGHRSVSWYQQTPGQGLQFLFEYFSETQRNKGNFPGRFSGRQFSNSRSEMNVSTLELGDSALYLCASSFRRGDNEQFFGPGTRLTVL.

This clonotype was observed a few times. This chain joins TRBV29-1 and TRBJ2-3; TRBD1 aligns across 8 bases. The CDR3 spans 12 residues. Germline CDR1 is SQVTM and CDR2 is ANQGSEA. Here the CDR3 reads CTTDRGADTQYF. CDR3 nucleotide sequence: TGCACCACCGACAGGGGAGCAGATACGCAGTATTTT.

J is TRBJ2-7 and V is TRBV7-9; 9 bases line up with TRBD2. Trimming cost V 1 base and J 3 bases; bases outside gene matches: 7. In germline, CDR1 is SEHNR, CDR2 FQNEAQ (reference sequence). CDR3 length equals 16 residues. CDR3 DNA: TGTGCCAGCAGCTTAGTTGGAGCGGGAGGAGGCTACGAGCAGTACTTC. It specifies CASSLVGAGGGYEQYF.

This clonotype was detected ten times or more. The CDR3 loop reads CASSYTGSYNEQFF. The CDR3 nucleotides are TGTGCCAGCAGTTACACAGGTTCTTACAATGAGCAGTTCTTC. V is TRBV6-2 or TRBV6-3 and J is TRBJ2-1, with a tentative D call TRBD1 (5 bases). V gave up 2 bases and J gave up 4 bases, with 9 bases separating them. The CDR3 loop spans 14 amino acids. The germline V gene encodes CDR1 MNHEY and CDR2 SVGEGT.

This clonotype was counted only a few times. The chain joins TRBV5-4 to TRBJ2-3; TRBD2 aligns across 8 bases. With V trimmed by 4 bases and J by 5 bases, 9 bases remained unmatched. The CDR3 spans 15 residues. Germline-derived CDR1 and CDR2 are SGHNT and YYREEE (reference sequence). The CDR3 DNA reads TGTGCCAGCAGCGCCTCGGGAGGGCCGGTAGATACGCAGTATTTT. Translating gives CASSASGGPVDTQYF.

This rearrangement joins TRBV28 to TRBJ2-1; D tentatively reads TRBD1 or TRBD2 (5 bases each). Germline V CDR1 and CDR2: MDHEN, SYDVKM. The CDR3 sequence is 14 residues long. Trimming pared 6 bases from V and 0 bases from J, leaving 9 bases between. CDR3 loop: CASRRGTSYNEQFF. The CDR3 DNA sequence: TGTGCCAGCAGGCGTGGGACCTCCTACAATGAGCAGTTCTTC.

This clonotype was picked up a small number of times. The CDR3 loop is CASSLNTAQETQYF. The CDR3 nucleotides are TGTGCCAGCAGCTTAAATACAGCTCAAGAGACCCAGTACTTC. The chain joins TRBV7-9 to TRBJ2-5, with D unresolved. The CDR3 is made up of 14 amino acids. V was shortened by 2 bases and J by 2 bases, with 9 bases between the two germline ends. Per germline, CDR1 SEHNR and CDR2 FQNEAQ (reference sequence). Looking up the rest from reference TRBV7-9 and TRBJ2-5 gives the full variable domain: DTGVSQNPRHKITKRGQNVTFRCDPISEHNRLYWYRQTLGQGPEFLTYFQNEAQLEKSRLLSDRFSAERPKGSFSTLEIQRTEQGDSAMYLCASSLNTAQETQYFGPGTRLLVL.

The chain has TRBV6-6 and TRBJ2-5; TRBD2 is a possible D gene (6 bases). Looked up from germline, CDR1 is MNHNY and CDR2 is SVGAGI (reference sequence). Deletions cut 0 bases from V and 2 bases from J, with 13 bases between. This CDR3 comprises 16 residues. CDR3 in amino acids: CASSYSISGGQETQYF. The CDR3 DNA reads TGTGCCAGCAGTTACTCCATCTCCGGGGGTCAAGAGACCCAGTACTTC.

A few counts support this clonotype. The CDR3 is CASSLARGTHNEQFF. As DNA, the CDR3 is TGTGCCAGCAGCTTAGCGAGGGGGACTCACAATGAGCAGTTCTTC. The chain joins TRBV7-8 to TRBJ2-1; either TRBD1 or TRBD2 may fit D (6 bases each). This CDR3 has 15 amino acids. Trimming pared 0 bases from V and 5 bases from J, leaving 11 bases between. From germline, CDR1 is SGHVS and CDR2 FQNEAQ.

CDR3 bases: TGTGCCAGCAGTTCCCTGACAGTGGGATCCTACGAGCAGTACTTC. It is translated as CASSSLTVGSYEQYF. The chain is built from TRBV28 and TRBJ2-7; possible D gene TRBD1, 5 bases. The CDR3 totals 15 residues. CDR1 MDHEN and CDR2 SYDVKM come from the germline V gene. V lost 4 bases and J 1 base, leaving 14 bases between the germline ends.